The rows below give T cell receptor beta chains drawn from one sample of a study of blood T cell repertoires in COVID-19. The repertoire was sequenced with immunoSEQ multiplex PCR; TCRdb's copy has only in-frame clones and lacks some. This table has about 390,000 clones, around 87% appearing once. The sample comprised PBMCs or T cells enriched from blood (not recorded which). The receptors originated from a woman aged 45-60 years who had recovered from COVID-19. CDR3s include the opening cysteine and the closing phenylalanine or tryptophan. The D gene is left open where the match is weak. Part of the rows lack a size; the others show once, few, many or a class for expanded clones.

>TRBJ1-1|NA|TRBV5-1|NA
CASSLGVEGIFF
TGCGCCAGCAGCTTGGGTGTAGAGGGTATTTTCTTT
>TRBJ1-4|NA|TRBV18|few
CASSRPTATNEKLFF
TGTGCCAGCTCAAGACCGACAGCAACTAATGAAAAACTGTTTTTT
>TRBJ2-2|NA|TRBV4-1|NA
CASSQDIVAGELFF
TGCGCCAGCAGCCAAGATATCGTAGCCGGGGAGCTGTTTTTT
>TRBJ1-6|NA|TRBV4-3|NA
CASSQDRQDLDSPLHF
TGCGCCAGCAGCCAAGATAGACAGGATCTCGATTCACCCCTCCACTTT
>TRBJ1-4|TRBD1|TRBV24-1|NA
CATSDPTGPVANEKLFF
TGTGCCACCAGTGACCCGACAGGGCCGGTGGCTAATGAAAAACTGTTTTTT
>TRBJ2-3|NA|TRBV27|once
CASSPRQMVDTQYF
TGTGCCAGCAGCCCTCGACAGATGGTAGATACGCAGTATTTT
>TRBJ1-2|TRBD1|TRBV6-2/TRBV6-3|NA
CASSYFRTGNGYTF
TGTGCCAGCAGTTACTTTCGGACAGGGAATGGCTACACCTTC
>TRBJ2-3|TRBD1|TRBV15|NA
CATSRHLAGGQGAHAQYF
TGTGCCACCAGCAGGCACCTTGCCGGAGGACAGGGGGCTCATGCGCAGTATTTT
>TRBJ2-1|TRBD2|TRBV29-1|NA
CSVEGAGGREQFF
TGCAGCGTTGAAGGAGCGGGGGGCCGGGAGCAGTTCTTC
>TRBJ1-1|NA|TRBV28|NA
CATTNPWSPEAFF
TGTGCCACTACAAATCCTTGGAGCCCTGAAGCTTTCTTT
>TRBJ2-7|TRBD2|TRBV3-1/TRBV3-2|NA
CASSQGPSGEQYF
TGTGCCAGCAGCCAAGGACCTAGCGGGGAGCAGTACTTC
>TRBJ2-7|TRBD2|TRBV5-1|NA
CASSLSGGRSYEQYF
TGCGCCAGCAGCCTTAGCGGGGGGCGCTCCTACGAGCAGTACTTC
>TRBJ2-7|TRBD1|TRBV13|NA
CASSPRTGGYEQYF
TGTGCCAGCAGCCCCAGGACAGGGGGCTACGAGCAGTACTTC
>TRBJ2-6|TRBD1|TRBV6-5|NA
CASRLTGTGANVLTF
TGTGCCAGCAGACTGACAGGGACTGGGGCCAACGTCCTGACTTTC
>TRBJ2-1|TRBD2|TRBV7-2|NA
CASSYRKTSGEYNEQFF
TGTGCCAGCAGCTACAGAAAGACTAGCGGGGAGTACAATGAGCAGTTCTTC
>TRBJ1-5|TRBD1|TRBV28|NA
CASSRQGVSNQPQHF
TGTGCCAGCAGTCGACAGGGGGTTAGCAATCAGCCCCAGCATTTT
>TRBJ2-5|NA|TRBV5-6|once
CASSLGQPYQETQYF
TGTGCCAGCAGCTTGGGACAGCCGTACCAAGAGACCCAGTACTTC
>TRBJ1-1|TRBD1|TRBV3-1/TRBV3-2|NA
CASSQVGQGKAFF
TGTGCCAGCAGCCAAGTGGGACAGGGGAAAGCTTTCTTT
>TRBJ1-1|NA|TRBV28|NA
CASSLRQNTEAFF
TGTGCCAGCAGTTTACGACAAAACACTGAAGCTTTCTTT
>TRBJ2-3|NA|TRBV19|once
CASIARDTSSTDTQYF
TGTGCCAGTATCGCCCGGGACACCTCTAGCACAGATACGCAGTATTTT
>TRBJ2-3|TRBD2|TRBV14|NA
CASSLTSGGPPGDTQYF
TGTGCCAGCAGCCTAACTAGCGGGGGGCCTCCCGGAGATACGCAGTATTTT
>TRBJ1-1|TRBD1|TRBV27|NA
CASRLGQGAFLTEAFF
TGTGCCAGCAGGTTAGGACAGGGGGCTTTTTTAACTGAAGCTTTCTTT
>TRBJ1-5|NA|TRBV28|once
CASSPARGGRQPQHF
TGTGCCAGCAGTCCCGCCAGAGGGGGTCGTCAGCCCCAGCATTTT